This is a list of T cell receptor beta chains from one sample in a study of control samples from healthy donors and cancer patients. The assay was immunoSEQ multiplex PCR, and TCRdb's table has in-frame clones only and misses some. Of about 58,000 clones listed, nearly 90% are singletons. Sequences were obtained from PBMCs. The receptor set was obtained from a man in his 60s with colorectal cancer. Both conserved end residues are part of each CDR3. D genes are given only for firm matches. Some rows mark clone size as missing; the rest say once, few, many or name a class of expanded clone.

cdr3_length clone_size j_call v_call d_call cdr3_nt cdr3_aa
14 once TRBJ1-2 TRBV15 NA TGTGCCACCAGCAGAGAAGGAGGAGGGTATGGCTACACCTTC CATSREGGGYGYTF
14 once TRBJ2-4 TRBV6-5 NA TGTGCCAGCAGGGACGCGCTGGCCAAAAACATTCAGTACTTC CASRDALAKNIQYF
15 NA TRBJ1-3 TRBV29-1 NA TGCAGCGCCGGATCCACAGGACTTTCTGGAAACACCATATATTTT CSAGSTGLSGNTIYF
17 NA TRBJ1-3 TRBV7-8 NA TGTGCCAGCAGCTTATGGCCAGGGTCCCTCTCTGGAAACACCATATATTTT CASSLWPGSLSGNTIYF
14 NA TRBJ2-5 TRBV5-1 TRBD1 TGCGCCAGCAGCTTGGGCAGGGGGCAAGAGACCCAGTACTTC CASSLGRGQETQYF
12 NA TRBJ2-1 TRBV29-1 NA TGCAGCGCCGTCGGGCAGGGCAATGAGCAGTTCTTC CSAVGQGNEQFF
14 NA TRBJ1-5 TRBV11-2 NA TGTGCCAGCAGCCTGTCGTTGGGCAATCAGCCCCAGCATTTT CASSLSLGNQPQHF
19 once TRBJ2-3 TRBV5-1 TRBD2 TGCGCCAGCAGCTTGTCCGGGGGGAGGATAGCCACTAGCACAGATACGCAGTATTTT CASSLSGGRIATSTDTQYF
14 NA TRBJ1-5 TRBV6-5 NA TGTGCCAGCAGCAACCGGGACAACAATCAGCCCCAGCATTTT CASSNRDNNQPQHF
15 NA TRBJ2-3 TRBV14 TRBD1 TGTGCCAGCAGCCAATCGGACAGGGGCACAGATACGCAGTATTTT CASSQSDRGTDTQYF
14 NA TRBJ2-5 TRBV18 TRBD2 TGTGCCAGCTCACTCGGCGGGGGGCAAGAGACCCAGTACTTC CASSLGGGQETQYF
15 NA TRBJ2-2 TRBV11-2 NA TGTGCCAGCAGCTCGACCGGGTCCCTGGCCGGGGAGCTGTTTTTT CASSSTGSLAGELFF
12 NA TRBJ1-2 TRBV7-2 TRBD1 TGTGCCACGACAGGGGCTAACTTTGGCTACACCTTC CATTGANFGYTF
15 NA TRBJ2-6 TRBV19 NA TGTGCCAGTATTGGCAGGACCTCTGGGGCCAACGTCCTGACTTTC CASIGRTSGANVLTF
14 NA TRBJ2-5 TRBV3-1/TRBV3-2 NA TGTGCCAGCAGCCAACGTTCGGGGCCGGTGACCCAGTACTTC CASSQRSGPVTQYF
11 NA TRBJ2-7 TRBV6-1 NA TGTGCCAGCAGTGAACGACATGAGCAGTACTTC CASSERHEQYF
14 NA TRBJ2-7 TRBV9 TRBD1 TGTGCCAGCAGCGCCCGGGACAGGGGCTACGAGCAGTACTTC CASSARDRGYEQYF
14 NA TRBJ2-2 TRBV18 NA TGTGCCAGCTCACCTGCCGCGAACACCGGGGAGCTGTTTTTT CASSPAANTGELFF
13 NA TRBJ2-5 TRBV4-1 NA TGCGCCAGCAGCCAAGATATGGGGTGGGACCAGTACTTC CASSQDMGWDQYF
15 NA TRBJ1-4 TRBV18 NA TGTGCCAGCTCACTGAACACGCCAACTAATGAAAAACTGTTTTTT CASSLNTPTNEKLFF
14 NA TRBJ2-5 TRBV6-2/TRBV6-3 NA TGTGCCAGCAGTTACAGGGGGGGGCAAGAGACCCAGTACTTC CASSYRGGQETQYF
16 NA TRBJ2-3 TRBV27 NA TGTGCCAGCAGTTTATCGATTGGACAGCACACAGATACGCAGTATTTT CASSLSIGQHTDTQYF
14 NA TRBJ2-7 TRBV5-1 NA TGCGCCAGCAGCCCCCCAGGGGACGGCTACGAGCAGTACTTC CASSPPGDGYEQYF
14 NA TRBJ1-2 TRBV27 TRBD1 TGTGCCAGCAGTCGACAGGGGGCGCCGAGGGGCTACACCTTC CASSRQGAPRGYTF
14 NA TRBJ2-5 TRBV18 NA TGTGCCAGCTCACCCGTGGGTAGGCAAGAGACCCAGTACTTC CASSPVGRQETQYF
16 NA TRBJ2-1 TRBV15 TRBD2 TGTGCCACCAGCAGAGCCAGCGGGGGCCTCTACAATGAGCAGTTCTTC CATSRASGGLYNEQFF
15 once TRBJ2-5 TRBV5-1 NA TGCGCCAGCAGCCCCAGCGTATGGGGCCAAGAGACCCAGTACTTC CASSPSVWGQETQYF
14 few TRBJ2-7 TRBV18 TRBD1 TGTGCCAGCCAAGGGGACAGGGGGTTTTACGAGCAGTACTTC CASQGDRGFYEQYF
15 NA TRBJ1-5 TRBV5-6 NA TGTGCCAGCAGCTTGTGGGGTCTGAACAATCAGCCCCAGCATTTT CASSLWGLNNQPQHF
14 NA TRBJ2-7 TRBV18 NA TGTGCCAGCTCACCCACTTCCCCCTCCCACGAGCAGTACTTC CASSPTSPSHEQYF
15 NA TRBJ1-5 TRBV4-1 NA TGCGCCAGCAGCCTTCGTCCGGGGTACAATCAGCCCCAGCATTTT CASSLRPGYNQPQHF
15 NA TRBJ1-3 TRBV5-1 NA TGCGCCAGCAGCTTGGGTGGGGGAGCCGGAAACACCATATATTTT CASSLGGGAGNTIYF
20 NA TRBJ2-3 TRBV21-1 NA TGTGCCAGCAGCCAAAGGCGGTGGACTAGCGGGGGGGCAAGCACAGATACGCAGTATTTT CASSQRRWTSGGASTDTQYF
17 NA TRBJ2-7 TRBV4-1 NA TGCGCCAGCAGCCAAGATGTCGGTAGGGACCCGCCTAGGGAGCAGTACTTC CASSQDVGRDPPREQYF
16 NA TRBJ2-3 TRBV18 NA TGTGCCAGCTCACCACTCCAGGGTAAGGGCACAGATACGCAGTATTTT CASSPLQGKGTDTQYF
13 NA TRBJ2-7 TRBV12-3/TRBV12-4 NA TGTGTCAGCAGTTACAGACTTTTCTACGAGCAGTACTTC CVSSYRLFYEQYF